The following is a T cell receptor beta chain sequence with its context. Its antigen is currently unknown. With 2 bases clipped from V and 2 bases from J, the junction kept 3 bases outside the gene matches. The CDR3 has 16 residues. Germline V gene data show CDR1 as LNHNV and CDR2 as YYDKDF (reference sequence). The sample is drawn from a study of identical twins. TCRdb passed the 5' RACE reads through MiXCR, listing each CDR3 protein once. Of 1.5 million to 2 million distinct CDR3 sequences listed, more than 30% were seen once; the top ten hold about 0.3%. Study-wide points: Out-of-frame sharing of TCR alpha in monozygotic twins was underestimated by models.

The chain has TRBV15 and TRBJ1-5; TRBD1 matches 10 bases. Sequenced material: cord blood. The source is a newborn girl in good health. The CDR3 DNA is TGTGCCACCAGCAGAACCGGGACAGGGGGCAATCAGCCCCAGCATTTT. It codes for CATSRTGTGGNQPQHF.